This T cell receptor beta chain comes out of a study of post-analysis software for immune sequencing data. Unique molecular identifiers featured in each of the TCR beta cDNA libraries. TCRdb called the PCR reads again in MiXCR, with one record for every CDR3 protein. In the table there are under 900,000 distinct CDR3 sequences, approximately 53% of which are singletons. The CDR3 has 14 amino acids. CDR1 is LNHDA, CDR2 SQIVND, per germline (reference sequence). V lost 7 bases and J lost 5; bases outside the gene matches: 4. With regard to this clonotype: The antigen is not known.

Whole-study findings and limits: Controls had lower frequencies than patients of a handful of TRBV segments, which included TRBV5-6, TRBV5-1 and TRBV20-1.

The chain uses TRBV19 and TRBJ1-5, with 11 bases identical to TRBD1. The sample comprised blood. The clonotype was recovered from a girl aged 5-17 years with multiple sclerosis. The CDR3: CASNGQGADQPQHF. The CDR3 DNA is TGTGCCAGTAACGGACAGGGGGCCGATCAGCCCCAGCATTTT. Full variable domain (remainder filled in from reference TRBV19 and TRBJ1-5): DGGITQSPKYLFRKEGQNVTLSCEQNLNHDAMYWYRQDPGQGLRLIYYSQIVNDFQKGDIAEGYSVSREKKESFPLTVTSAQKNPTAFYLCASNGQGADQPQHFGDGTRLSIL.